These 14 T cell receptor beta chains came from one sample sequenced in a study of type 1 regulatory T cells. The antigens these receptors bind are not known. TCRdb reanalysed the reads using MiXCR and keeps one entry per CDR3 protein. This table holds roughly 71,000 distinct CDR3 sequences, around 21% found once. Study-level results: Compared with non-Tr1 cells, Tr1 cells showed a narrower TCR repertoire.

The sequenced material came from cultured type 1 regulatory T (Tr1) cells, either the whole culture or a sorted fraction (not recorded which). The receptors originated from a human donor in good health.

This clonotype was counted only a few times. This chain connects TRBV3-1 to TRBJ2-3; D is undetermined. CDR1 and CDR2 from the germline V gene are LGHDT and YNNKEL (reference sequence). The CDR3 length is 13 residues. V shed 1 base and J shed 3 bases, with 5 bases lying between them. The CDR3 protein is CASSQVRTDTQYF. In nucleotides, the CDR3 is TGTGCCAGCAGCCAAGTCAGGACAGATACGCAGTATTTT.

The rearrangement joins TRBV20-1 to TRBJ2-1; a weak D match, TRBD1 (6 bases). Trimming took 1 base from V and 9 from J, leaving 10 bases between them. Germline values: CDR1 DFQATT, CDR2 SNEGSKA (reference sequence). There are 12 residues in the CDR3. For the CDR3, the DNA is TGCAGTGCTAGAGGGACAGTCCTTGAGCAGTTCTTC. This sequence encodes CSARGTVLEQFF.

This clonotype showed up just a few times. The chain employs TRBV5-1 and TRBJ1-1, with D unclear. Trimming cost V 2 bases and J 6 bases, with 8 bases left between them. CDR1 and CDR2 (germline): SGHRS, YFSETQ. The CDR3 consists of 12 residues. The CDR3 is CASSFSNAEAFF. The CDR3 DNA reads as TGCGCCAGCAGCTTTAGTAACGCTGAAGCTTTCTTT.

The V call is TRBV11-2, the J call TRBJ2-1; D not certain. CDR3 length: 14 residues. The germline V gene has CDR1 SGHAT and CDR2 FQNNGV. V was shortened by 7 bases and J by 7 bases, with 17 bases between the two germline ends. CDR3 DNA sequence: TGTGCCAGCACTGGCCGAGTTGAGGTTAATGAGCAGTTCTTC. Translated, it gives CASTGRVEVNEQFF.

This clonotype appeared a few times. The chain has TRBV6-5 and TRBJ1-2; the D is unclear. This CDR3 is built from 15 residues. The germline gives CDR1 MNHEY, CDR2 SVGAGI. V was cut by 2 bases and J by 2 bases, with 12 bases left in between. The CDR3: CASSYRSQSNYGYTF. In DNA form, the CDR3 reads TGTGCCAGCAGTTACAGATCCCAGAGCAACTATGGCTACACCTTC.

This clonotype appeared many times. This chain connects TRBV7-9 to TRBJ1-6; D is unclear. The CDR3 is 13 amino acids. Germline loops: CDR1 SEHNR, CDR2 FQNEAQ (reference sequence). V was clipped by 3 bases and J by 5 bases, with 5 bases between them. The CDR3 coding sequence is TGTGCCAGCAGCTTGATTGATAATTCACCCCTCCACTTT. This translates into CASSLIDNSPLHF.

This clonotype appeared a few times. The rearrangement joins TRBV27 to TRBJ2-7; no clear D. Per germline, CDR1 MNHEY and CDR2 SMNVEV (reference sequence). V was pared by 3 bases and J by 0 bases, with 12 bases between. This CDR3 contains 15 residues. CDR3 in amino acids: CASSFLFSSSYEQYF. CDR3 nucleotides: TGTGCCAGCAGTTTCCTTTTTTCAAGCTCCTACGAGCAGTACTTC.

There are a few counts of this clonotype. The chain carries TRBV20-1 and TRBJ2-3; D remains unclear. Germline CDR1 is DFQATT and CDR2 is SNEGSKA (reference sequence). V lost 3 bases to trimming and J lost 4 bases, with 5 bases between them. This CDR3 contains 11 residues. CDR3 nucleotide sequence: TGCAGTGCTAGCCGGCCAGATACGCAGTATTTT. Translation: CSASRPDTQYF.

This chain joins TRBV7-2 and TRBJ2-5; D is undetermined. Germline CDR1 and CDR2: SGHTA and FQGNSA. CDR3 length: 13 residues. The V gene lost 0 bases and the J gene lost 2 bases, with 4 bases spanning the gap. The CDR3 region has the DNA TGTGCCAGCAGCTTAGCCTATCAAGAGACCCAGTACTTC. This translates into CASSLAYQETQYF.

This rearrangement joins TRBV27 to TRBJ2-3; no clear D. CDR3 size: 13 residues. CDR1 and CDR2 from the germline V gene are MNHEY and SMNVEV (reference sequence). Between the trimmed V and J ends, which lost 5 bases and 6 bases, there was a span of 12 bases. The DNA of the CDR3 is TGTGCCAGCAGTAACGAGTTCGTGGATACGCAGTATTTT. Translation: CASSNEFVDTQYF.

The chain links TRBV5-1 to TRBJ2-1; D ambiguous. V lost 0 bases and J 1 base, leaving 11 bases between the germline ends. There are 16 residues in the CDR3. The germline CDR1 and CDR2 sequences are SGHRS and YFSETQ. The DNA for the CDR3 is TGCGCCAGCAGCTTGGCTCTGTACAAATCCTACAATGAGCAGTTCTTC. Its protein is CASSLALYKSYNEQFF.

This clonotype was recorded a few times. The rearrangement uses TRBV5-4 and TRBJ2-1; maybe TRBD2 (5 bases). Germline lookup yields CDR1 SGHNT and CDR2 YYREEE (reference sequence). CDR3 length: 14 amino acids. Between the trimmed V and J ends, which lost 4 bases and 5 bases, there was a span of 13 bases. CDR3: CASSPSGGHNEQFF. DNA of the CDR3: TGTGCCAGCAGCCCGAGCGGAGGACACAATGAGCAGTTCTTC.

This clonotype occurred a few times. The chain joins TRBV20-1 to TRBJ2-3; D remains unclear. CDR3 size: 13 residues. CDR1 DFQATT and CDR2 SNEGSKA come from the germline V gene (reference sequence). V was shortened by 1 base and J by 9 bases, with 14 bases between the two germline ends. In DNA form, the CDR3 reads TGCAGTGCTAGAGTTCAGGCCCCCGGAACGCAGTATTTT. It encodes CSARVQAPGTQYF.

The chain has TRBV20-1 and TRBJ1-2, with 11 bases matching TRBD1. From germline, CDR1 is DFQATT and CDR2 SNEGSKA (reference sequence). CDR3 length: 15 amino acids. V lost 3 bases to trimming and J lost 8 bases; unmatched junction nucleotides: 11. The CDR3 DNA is TGCAGTGCTAGGATATGGGGACAGGGGGATTCGGGCTACACCTTC. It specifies CSARIWGQGDSGYTF.